A single sample gave rise to the 13 T cell receptor beta chains below, sequenced in a study of T cell responses to AZD1222 COVID-19 vaccine. Profiled with immunoSEQ multiplex PCR; TCRdb holds only in-frame clones, not every one. The table has over 85,000 clones, more than 70% seen once. This material consisted of peripheral blood, taken 28 days after the second AZD1222 dose. These receptors came from an adult who received the AZD1222 COVID-19 vaccine.

The V call is TRBV3-1 (or the pseudogene TRBV3-2), the J call TRBJ2-2; D gene ambiguous. Trimming pared 8 bases from V and 6 bases from J, leaving 13 bases between. Germline V gene sequence: CDR1 LGHDT, CDR2 YNNKEL (reference sequence). The CDR3 length is 13 residues. For the CDR3, the DNA is TGTGCCAGCGCACAAAGAGGCTCCGGGGAGCTGTTTTTT. Amino acids: CASAQRGSGELFF.

J is TRBJ2-3 and V is TRBV11-2; 9 nucleotides match TRBD1. The V and J ends lost 3 bases and 4 bases, in that order; junction bases with no gene match: 5. In germline, CDR1 is SGHAT, CDR2 FQNNGV. This CDR3 has 15 residues. The CDR3 bases are TGTGCCAGCAGCTTGGTACAGGGGGCGGCAGATACGCAGTATTTT. Its protein product is CASSLVQGAADTQYF.

This chain connects TRBV19 to TRBJ2-7; 8 bases fit TRBD1. CDR1 is LNHDA and CDR2 is SQIVND in the germline V gene (reference sequence). The J segment lost 0 bases and the V segment lost 6 bases, leaving 4 bases of the junction unmatched. This CDR3 is built from 14 residues. The CDR3 coding sequence is TGTGCCAGTAGCCCCGGGACAGGCTCCTACGAGCAGTACGTC. Translating gives CASSPGTGSYEQYV.

This chain links TRBV6-2 or TRBV6-3 with TRBJ2-3; D is unclear. V was cut by 2 bases and J by 0 bases, with 15 bases left in between. Germline V CDR1 and CDR2: MNHEY, SVGEGT. The CDR3 length is 17 residues. The CDR3 is CASSYLPSRSSTDTQYF. In nucleotides, the CDR3 is TGTGCCAGCAGTTACCTGCCCAGCCGGTCCAGCACAGATACGCAGTATTTT.

This chain uses TRBV30 with TRBJ2-7; 10 bases line up with TRBD1. Germline V lookup: CDR1 GTSNPN, CDR2 SVGIG (reference sequence). V shed 5 bases, J shed 5 bases, and the junction held 6 bases outside the gene matches. The CDR3 runs to 13 residues. CDR3 DNA sequence: TGTGCCTGGGACCGGGACAGGGGTAACGAGCAGTACTTC. Protein: CAWDRDRGNEQYF.

This clone came up a few times. The chain has TRBV7-8 and TRBJ1-5, with 9 bases lining up with TRBD1. Germline values: CDR1 SGHVS, CDR2 FQNEAQ. The J segment lost 4 bases and the V segment lost 5 bases, leaving 12 bases of the junction unmatched. This CDR3 comprises 17 residues. This CDR3 reads CASSPPRRTGVNQPQHF. CDR3 sequence (DNA): TGTGCCAGCAGCCCCCCCCGCCGGACAGGGGTTAATCAGCCCCAGCATTTT.

The chain employs TRBV7-9 and TRBJ2-3; D tentatively reads TRBD1 or TRBD2 (6 bases each). Trimming cost V 2 bases and J 4 bases, with 13 bases left between them. CDR1 and CDR2 from the germline V gene are SEHNR and FQNEAQ (reference sequence). This CDR3 has 15 residues. The CDR3 sequence is CASSLHRGVADTQYF. Here the CDR3 DNA reads TGTGCCAGCAGCTTACATAGGGGGGTCGCAGATACGCAGTATTTT.

The chain employs TRBV28 and TRBJ2-7; D is ambiguous. The V and J ends lost 2 bases and 2 bases respectively, with 10 bases between them. CDR1 is MDHEN, CDR2 SYDVKM, per germline. The CDR3 consists of 14 residues. CDR3 sequence (DNA): TGTGCCAGCAGTTTAGGGCGTAACGCCTACGAGCAGTACTTC. This encodes CASSLGRNAYEQYF.

This clone was seen once. Here the CDR3 DNA reads TGCGCCAGCAGCCCCTACGAGCAGTACTTC. As protein: CASSPYEQYF. This chain links TRBV23-1 with TRBJ2-7; D unclear. TRBV23-1 is recorded as an ORF, its role being uncertain. Trimming cost V 6 bases and J 2 bases, with 2 bases left between them. The CDR3 spans 10 residues.

V gene TRBV11-1 combines with J gene TRBJ2-7; TRBD1 agrees at 9 bases. The CDR3 extends over 16 amino acids. J was trimmed by 3 bases and V by 4 bases; bases with no gene match: 10. Germline assignment: CDR1 SGHAT and CDR2 FQDESV (reference sequence). Here the CDR3 DNA reads TGTGCCAGCAGCTCCGTACAGGGGGCGGGGGTCTACGAGCAGTACTTC. The encoded protein is CASSSVQGAGVYEQYF. Looking up the rest from reference TRBV11-1 and TRBJ2-7 gives the full variable domain: EAEVAQSPRYKITEKSQAVAFWCDPISGHATLYWYRQILGQGPELLVQFQDESVVDDSQLPKDRFSAERLKGVDSTLKIQPAELGDSAMYLCASSSVQGAGVYEQYFGPGTRLTVT.

The V and J genes are TRBV4-1 and TRBJ2-1, with TRBD2 matching over 9 bases. The junction had 3 bases not matched to a gene; V was cut back by 1 base and J by 5 bases. Germline CDR1 is MGHRA and CDR2 is YSYEKL. This CDR3 has 15 amino acids. CDR3 nucleotide sequence: TGCGCCAGCAGCCAAGTTAGCGGGGGAGACAATGAGCAGTTCTTC. Protein product: CASSQVSGGDNEQFF.

The chain couples TRBV5-1 to TRBJ2-2; D not resolved. Per germline, CDR1 SGHRS and CDR2 YFSETQ. This CDR3 has 15 amino acids. V was pared by 0 bases and J by 6 bases, with 12 bases between. CDR3 bases: TGCGCCAGCAGCTTGGTGTCGGATGGAGCCGGGGAGCTGTTTTTT. Its protein product is CASSLVSDGAGELFF. The full variable domain, completed using reference TRBV5-1 and TRBJ2-2, is KAGVTQTPRYLIKTRGQQVTLSCSPISGHRSVSWYQQTPGQGLQFLFEYFSETQRNKGNFPGRFSGRQFSNSRSEMNVSTLELGDSALYLCASSLVSDGAGELFFGEGSRLTVL.

This chain links TRBV29-1 with TRBJ2-3; D gene unclear. Germline CDR1 and CDR2: SQVTM and ANQGSEA. The CDR3 has 13 residues. The V end lost 2 bases, the J end lost 1 base, and 7 bases lay between the germline ends. The CDR3 DNA follows: TGCAGCGTTGAACTGGACGGCACAGATACGCAGTATTTT. It translates to CSVELDGTDTQYF.